This paragraph reports one TCR beta chain. This sample is part of a study of cytomegalovirus exposure and HLA in healthy donors. The CDR3 has 11 amino acids. V was shortened by 5 bases and J by 8 bases, with 7 bases between the two germline ends. Germline V lookup: CDR1 SEHNR, CDR2 FQNEAQ (reference sequence). PCR primers comprised 60 Vbeta and 13 Jbeta primers. Libraries were prepared by immunoSEQ multiplex PCR; TCRdb keeps only in-frame clonotypes and omits some of them. This sample yields 250,000 to 300,000 clones, of which 84% are seen a single time; 2% to 2.5% belongs to the top ten. Specimen: PBMCs. The TCR sequence derives from a woman in her thirties or forties in good health and CMV-seropositive. The chain recombines TRBV7-9 with TRBJ2-1; D uncertain. The CDR3 coding sequence is TGTGCCAGCAGCCGAACGGATGAGCAGTTCTTC. The encoded protein is CASSRTDEQFF. The full variable domain, in which reference TRBV7-9 and TRBJ2-1 provide the parts outside the CDR3, is DTGVSQNPRHKITKRGQNVTFRCDPISEHNRLYWYRQTLGQGPEFLTYFQNEAQLEKSRLLSDRFSAERPKGSFSTLEIQRTEQGDSAMYLCASSRTDEQFFGPGTRLTVL.